This T cell receptor (beta chain) comes out of a study of CD8+ T cells in alopecia areata. Study context: Once tofacitinib had been taken for 6 to 18 months, 6 months off drug followed.

General study results and limits: Clonality in lesional scalp, especially alopecia totalis/universalis, exceeded that of normal scalp.

This clone was seen only a few times. No antigen is known for it. Extracted from the samples, RNA was reverse transcribed into cDNA to serve as the sequencing template. The table came from immunoSEQ multiplex PCR; TCRdb's copy has only in-frame clones and leaves some out. Of approximately 200,000 clones listed, around 60% are singletons. Stated treatment: oral pan-JAK inhibitor, 5-10 mg twice daily. The CDR3 extends over 15 amino acids. Trimming took off 0 bases at V and 4 bases at J, with 12 bases between the two ends. Germline loops: CDR1 MGHRA, CDR2 YSYEKL. This sequence originates from a human donor with alopecia areata. This specimen was CD4+ T cells sorted from blood, taken at week 4, from a patient treated with tofacitinib. The chain has TRBV4-1 and TRBJ2-5; no clear D. The CDR3 is CASSQDPSAVETQYF. CDR3 nucleotides: TGCGCCAGCAGCCAAGATCCCTCGGCCGTAGAGACCCAGTACTTC.